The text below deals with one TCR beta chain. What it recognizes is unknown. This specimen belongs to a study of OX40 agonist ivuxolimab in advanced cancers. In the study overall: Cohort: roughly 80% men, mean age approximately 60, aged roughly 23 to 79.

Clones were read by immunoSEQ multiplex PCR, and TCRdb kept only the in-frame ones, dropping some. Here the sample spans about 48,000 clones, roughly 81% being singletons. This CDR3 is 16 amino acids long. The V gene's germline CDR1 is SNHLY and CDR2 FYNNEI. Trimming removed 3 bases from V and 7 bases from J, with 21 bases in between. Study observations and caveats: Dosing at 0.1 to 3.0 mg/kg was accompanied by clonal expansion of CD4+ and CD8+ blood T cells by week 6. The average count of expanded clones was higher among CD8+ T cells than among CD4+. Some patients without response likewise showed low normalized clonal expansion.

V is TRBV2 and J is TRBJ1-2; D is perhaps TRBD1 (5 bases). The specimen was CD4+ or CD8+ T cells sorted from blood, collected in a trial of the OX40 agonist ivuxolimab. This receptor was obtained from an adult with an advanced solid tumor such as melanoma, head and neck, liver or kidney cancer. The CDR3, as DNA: TGTGCCAGCAGTGATTTATACGGCAGGGCCGCGGCTGGCTACACCTTC. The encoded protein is CASSDLYGRAAAGYTF.